This T cell receptor (beta chain) derives from a study of cytomegalovirus exposure and HLA in healthy donors. It was with 60 Vbeta and 13 Jbeta primers that the PCR ran. Clones were sequenced by immunoSEQ multiplex PCR, and TCRdb holds only the in-frame ones, with some missing. The sample features around 130,000 clones, with roughly 2% in its top ten. V lost 3 bases and J lost 0, with 12 bases in between. The CDR3 runs to 15 residues. Looked up from germline, CDR1 is LNHDA and CDR2 is SQIVND (reference sequence). Concerning this clone itself: Its target is unknown.

Study conclusions and caveats: In a later analysis, specific HLA alleles were associated with approximately 17,000 TCR beta sequences at a 0.05 false discovery rate.

The sample was PBMCs. The V call is TRBV19, the J call TRBJ2-7, with a weak D call TRBD1 (5 bases). The TCR originated in a woman aged 60-75 years in good health and CMV-seronegative. CDR3 bases: TGTGCCAGTAGTATGGTGGCAGGGATCTCCTACGAGCAGTACTTC. It encodes CASSMVAGISYEQYF.